Below, 14 T cell receptor beta chains from the same sample are listed, as sequenced in a study of control samples from healthy donors and cancer patients. TCRdb's table, derived via immunoSEQ multiplex PCR, lists solely in-frame clones and lacks some. The sample carries 130,000 or so clones, 80% to 90% recorded once. The sequenced sample consisted of blood. Receptor source: a man aged 40-55 years in good health.

The V call is TRBV2, the J call TRBJ2-1, with D tentatively TRBD1 (5 bases). The CDR3 totals 13 residues. The germline gives CDR1 SNHLY, CDR2 FYNNEI. Trimming stripped 6 bases from V and 6 bases from J, with 12 bases between. For the CDR3, the DNA is TGTGCCAGCAGCGTTCAGGGCAGCAATGAGCAGTTCTTC. This encodes CASSVQGSNEQFF.

This clone was observed a few times. The chain is built from TRBV19 and TRBJ1-4, with D possibly matching TRBD1 (5 bases). Trimming removed 3 bases from V and 8 bases from J, with 16 bases in between. The CDR3 runs 15 residues. The V gene's germline CDR1 is LNHDA and CDR2 SQIVND (reference sequence). The CDR3 loop reads CASSIVGGVVEKLFF. In DNA form, the CDR3 reads TGTGCCAGTAGTATCGTCGGAGGGGTTGTGGAAAAACTGTTTTTT.

The chain is built from TRBV19 and TRBJ2-1, with D possibly matching TRBD1 (6 bases). Germline CDR1 reads LNHDA; CDR2 reads SQIVND (reference sequence). Deletions cut 7 bases from V and 6 bases from J, with 16 bases between. CDR3 length: 14 amino acids. CDR3 DNA: TGTGCCAGTAAGGGACAAATGTGGTCCAATGAGCAGTTCTTC. Translated, it gives CASKGQMWSNEQFF.

This clone was picked up one time. The genes are TRBV7-6 and TRBJ1-3; the match to TRBD1 covers 7 bases. V was clipped by 5 bases and J by 0 bases; unmatched bases: 7. Germline lookup yields CDR1 SGHVS and CDR2 FNYEAQ. This CDR3 is 16 amino acids long. CDR3 in amino acids: CASSPRGTDSGNTIYF. The CDR3, as DNA: TGTGCCAGCAGCCCAAGAGGGACAGACTCTGGAAACACCATATATTTT. Complete variable domain (other parts from reference TRBV7-6 and TRBJ1-3): GAGVSQSPRYKVTKRGQDVALRCDPISGHVSLYWYRQALGQGPEFLTYFNYEAQQDKSGLPNDRFSAERPEGSISTLTIQRTEQRDSAMYRCASSPRGTDSGNTIYFGEGSWLTVV.

Regarding this clone: The junction and the germline gene differ at one end; a read error may be behind it. The CDR3 sequence: CASSENGANAKLFF. The CDR3 DNA reads as TGTGCCAGCAGTGAAAATGGAGCAAATGCAAAACTGTTTTTT. This chain connects TRBV25-1 to TRBJ1-4; no clear D gene. This CDR3 has 14 amino acids. Looked up from germline, CDR1 is MGHDK and CDR2 is SYGVNS.

The count of this clone is one. The chain combines TRBV7-2 with TRBJ2-3; D unresolved. Germline assignment: CDR1 SGHTA and CDR2 FQGNSA. This CDR3 spans 14 amino acids. Trimming took off 5 bases at V and 1 base at J, with 10 bases between the two ends. CDR3 loop: CASSLRKGTDTQYF. In DNA form, the CDR3 reads TGTGCCAGCAGCCTTCGAAAAGGCACAGATACGCAGTATTTT.

CDR3 protein: CASSFRGTEQFF. DNA of the CDR3: TGTGCCAGCAGCTTTAGGGGTACTGAGCAGTTCTTC. The rearrangement joins TRBV7-9 to TRBJ2-1, with a possible D match to TRBD1 (5 bases). The V end lost 3 bases, the J end lost 9 bases, and 9 bases lay between the germline ends. Germline V lookup: CDR1 SEHNR, CDR2 FQNEAQ (reference sequence). The length of the CDR3 is 12 residues.

A single count supports this clone. The CDR3 DNA reads TGTGCCAGCAGCTTAGCGATAGGGGGGGTCGCCGGGGGGCAGCCCCAGCATTTT. This translates into CASSLAIGGVAGGQPQHF. This chain connects TRBV7-2 to TRBJ1-5; weak D call: TRBD1 (6 bases). Germline CDR1 is SGHTA and CDR2 is FQGNSA. Deletions cut 0 bases from V and 7 bases from J, with 22 bases between. The CDR3 loop spans 18 amino acids.

The V and J genes are TRBV6-2 or TRBV6-3 and TRBJ1-3, with D unresolved. The CDR3 sequence is 17 residues long. Germline assignment: CDR1 MNHEY and CDR2 SVGEGT. Trimming removed 1 base from V and 0 bases from J, with 13 bases in between. CDR3 residues: CASSYWVADTSGNTIYF. For the CDR3, the DNA is TGTGCCAGCAGTTACTGGGTCGCAGATACCTCTGGAAACACCATATATTTT.

The chain links TRBV11-3 to TRBJ1-1; D is perhaps TRBD1 (5 bases). The CDR3 totals 12 residues. V lost 5 bases, J lost 11 bases, and 15 bases lay in between. Germline assignment: CDR1 SGHNT and CDR2 YENEEA. CDR3 nucleotide sequence: TGTGCCAGCAGCCCACGTCTGGAGGGGGCTTTCTTT. It encodes CASSPRLEGAFF. Full variable domain (outside the CDR3, taken from reference TRBV11-3 and TRBJ1-1): EAGVVQSPRYKIIEKKQPVAFWCNPISGHNTLYWYLQNLGQGPELLIRYENEEAVDDSQLPKDRFSAERLKGVDSTLKIQPAELGDSAVYLCASSPRLEGAFFGQGTRLTVV.

The rearrangement joins TRBV3-1 (or the pseudogene TRBV3-2) to TRBJ1-2; TRBD1 aligns across 8 bases. The V gene end was trimmed by 4 bases and the J gene end by 4 bases; junction bases not matched to a gene: 11. This CDR3 comprises 16 residues. From germline, CDR1 is LGHDT and CDR2 YNNKEL (reference sequence). The DNA of the CDR3 is TGTGCCAGCAGCCTTTCCCGGACAGGGTTCCCCTATGGCTACACCTTC. Its protein product is CASSLSRTGFPYGYTF.

This chain links TRBV11-3 with TRBJ2-5, with TRBD2 matching over 11 bases. The CDR3 is 15 amino acids. Germline-derived CDR1 and CDR2 are SGHNT and YENEEA. The ends lost 5 bases at V and 2 bases at J; junction bases unmatched: 4. The CDR3 is CASSSRTSGQETQYF. Here the CDR3 DNA reads TGTGCCAGCAGCAGTCGGACTAGCGGGCAAGAGACCCAGTACTTC.

V and J are TRBV24-1 and TRBJ2-5; 11 bases line up with TRBD2. This CDR3 is built from 15 residues. Trimming removed 3 bases from V and 4 bases from J; junction bases left unmatched: 3. Germline CDR1 and CDR2: KGHDR and SFDVKD. CDR3 DNA sequence: TGTGCCACCAGTGATATTAGCGGGGGGGCAGAGACCCAGTACTTC. Protein: CATSDISGGAETQYF.

V gene TRBV6-5 combines with J gene TRBJ2-1, with 8 nucleotides matching TRBD1. Germline assignment: CDR1 MNHEY and CDR2 SVGAGI. This CDR3 has 13 residues. V shed 2 bases, J shed 15 bases, and the junction held 9 bases outside the gene matches. CDR3 sequence (DNA): TGTGCCAGCAGTTACCAACGACAGGGGTATGTGTTCTTC. Its protein product is CASSYQRQGYVFF.